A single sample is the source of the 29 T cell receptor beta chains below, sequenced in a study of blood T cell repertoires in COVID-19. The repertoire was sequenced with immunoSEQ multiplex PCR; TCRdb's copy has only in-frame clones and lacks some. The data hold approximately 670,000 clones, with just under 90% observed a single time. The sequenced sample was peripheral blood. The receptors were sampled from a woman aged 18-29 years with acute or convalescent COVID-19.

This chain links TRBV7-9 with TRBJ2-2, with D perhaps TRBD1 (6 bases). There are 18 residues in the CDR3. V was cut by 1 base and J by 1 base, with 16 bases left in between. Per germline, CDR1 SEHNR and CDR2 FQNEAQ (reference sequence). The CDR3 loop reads CASSLGTPGRGNTGELFF. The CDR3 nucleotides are TGTGCCAGCAGCTTAGGCACCCCTGGCAGGGGGAACACCGGGGAGCTGTTTTTT.

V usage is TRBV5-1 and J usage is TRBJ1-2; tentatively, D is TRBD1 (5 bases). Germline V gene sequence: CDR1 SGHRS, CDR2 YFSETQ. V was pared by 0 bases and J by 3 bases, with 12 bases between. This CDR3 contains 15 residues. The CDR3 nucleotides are TGCGCCAGCAGCTTGGGGGCAGGGTTGGACTATGGCTACACCTTC. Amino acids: CASSLGAGLDYGYTF.

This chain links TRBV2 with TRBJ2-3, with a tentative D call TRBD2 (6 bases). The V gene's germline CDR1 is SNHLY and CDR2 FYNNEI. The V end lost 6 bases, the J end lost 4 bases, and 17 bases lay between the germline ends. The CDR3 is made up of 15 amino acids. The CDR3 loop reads CASRERVLASDTQYF. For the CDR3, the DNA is TGTGCCAGCAGAGAGAGGGTTCTAGCGTCAGATACGCAGTATTTT.

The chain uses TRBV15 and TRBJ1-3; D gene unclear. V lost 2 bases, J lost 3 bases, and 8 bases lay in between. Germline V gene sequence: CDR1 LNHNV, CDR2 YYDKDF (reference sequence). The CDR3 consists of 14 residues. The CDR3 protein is CATSRSGYGNTIYF. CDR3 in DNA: TGTGCCACCAGCAGATCGGGTTATGGAAACACCATATATTTT.

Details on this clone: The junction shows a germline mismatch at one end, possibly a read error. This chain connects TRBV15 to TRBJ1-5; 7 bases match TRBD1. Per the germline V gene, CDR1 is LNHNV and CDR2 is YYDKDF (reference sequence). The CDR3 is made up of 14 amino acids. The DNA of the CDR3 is TGTGCCATCAGCCTTCCAGGACAGGATCAGCCCCAGCATTTT. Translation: CAISLPGQDQPQHF.

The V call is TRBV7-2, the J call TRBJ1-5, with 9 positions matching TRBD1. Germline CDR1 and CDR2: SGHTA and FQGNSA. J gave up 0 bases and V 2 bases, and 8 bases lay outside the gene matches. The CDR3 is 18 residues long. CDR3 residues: CASSLRPGQGFSNQPQHF. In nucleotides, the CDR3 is TGTGCCAGCAGCTTAAGGCCGGGACAGGGCTTTAGCAATCAGCCCCAGCATTTT.

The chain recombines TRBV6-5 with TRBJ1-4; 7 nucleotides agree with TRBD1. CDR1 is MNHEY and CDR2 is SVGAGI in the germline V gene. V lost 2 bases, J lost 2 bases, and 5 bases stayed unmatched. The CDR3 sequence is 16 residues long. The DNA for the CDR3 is TGTGCCAGCAGTTACGATCGGACAGGCACTAATGAAAAACTGTTTTTT. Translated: CASSYDRTGTNEKLFF.

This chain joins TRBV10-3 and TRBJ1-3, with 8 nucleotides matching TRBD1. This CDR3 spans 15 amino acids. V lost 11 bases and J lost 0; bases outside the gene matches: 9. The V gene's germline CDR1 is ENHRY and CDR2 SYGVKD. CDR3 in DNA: TGTGCCGCCAGGGGGACAGGAGACTCTGGAAACACCATATATTTT. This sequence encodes CAARGTGDSGNTIYF.

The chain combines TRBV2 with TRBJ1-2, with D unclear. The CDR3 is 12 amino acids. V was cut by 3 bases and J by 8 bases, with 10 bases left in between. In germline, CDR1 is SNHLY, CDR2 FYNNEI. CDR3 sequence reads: CASSEGAYGYTF. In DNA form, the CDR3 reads TGTGCCAGCAGTGAGGGAGCCTACGGCTACACCTTC.

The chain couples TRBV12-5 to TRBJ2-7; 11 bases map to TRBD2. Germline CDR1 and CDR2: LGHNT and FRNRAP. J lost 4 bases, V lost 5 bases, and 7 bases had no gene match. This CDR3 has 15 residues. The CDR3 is CASGRGGLAEYEQYF. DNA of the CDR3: TGTGCTAGTGGTCGGGGGGGACTAGCGGAGTACGAGCAGTACTTC.

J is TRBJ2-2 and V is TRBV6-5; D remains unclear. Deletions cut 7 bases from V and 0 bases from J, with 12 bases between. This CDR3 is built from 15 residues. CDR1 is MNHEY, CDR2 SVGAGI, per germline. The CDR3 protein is CASTEGRTNTGELFF. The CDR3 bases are TGTGCCAGCACCGAAGGCAGGACGAACACCGGGGAGCTGTTTTTT.

The CDR3 sequence: CATSRVGFGGGELFF. As DNA, the CDR3 is TGTGCCACCAGCAGAGTCGGGTTTGGTGGCGGGGAGCTGTTTTTT. The chain is built from TRBV15 and TRBJ2-2; D is undetermined. In germline, CDR1 is LNHNV, CDR2 YYDKDF (reference sequence). This CDR3 is 15 amino acids long. The V gene lost 1 base and the J gene lost 7 bases, with 13 bases spanning the gap. The full variable domain, rest sourced from reference TRBV15 and TRBJ2-2, is DAMVIQNPRYQVTQFGKPVTLSCSQTLNHNVMYWYQQKSSQAPKLLFHYYDKDFNNEADTPDNFQSRRPNTSFCFLDIRSPGLGDTAMYLCATSRVGFGGGELFFGEGSRLTVL.

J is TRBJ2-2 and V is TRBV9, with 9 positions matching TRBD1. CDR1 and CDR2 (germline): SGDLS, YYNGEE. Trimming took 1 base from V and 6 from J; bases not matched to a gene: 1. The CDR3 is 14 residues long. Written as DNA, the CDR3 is TGTGCCAGCAGCGTAAGGACAGGGGCCGGGGAGCTGTTTTTT. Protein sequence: CASSVRTGAGELFF.

The CDR3 coding sequence is TGTGCCAGCAGTCAACAATGGACAGAAACCCCTCTGAACACTGAAGCTTTCTTT. Translated: CASSQQWTETPLNTEAFF. This chain joins TRBV27 and TRBJ1-1; D perhaps matches TRBD1 (6 bases). V lost 5 bases and J 0 bases, leaving 22 bases between the germline ends. The CDR3 consists of 18 residues. CDR1 and CDR2 (germline): MNHEY, SMNVEV (reference sequence).

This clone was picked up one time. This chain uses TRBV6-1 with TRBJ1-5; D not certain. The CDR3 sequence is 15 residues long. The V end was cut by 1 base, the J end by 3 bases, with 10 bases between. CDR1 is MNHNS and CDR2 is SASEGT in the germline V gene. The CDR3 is CASSEGQVPNQPQHF. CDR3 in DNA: TGTGCCAGCAGTGAAGGGCAGGTCCCCAATCAGCCCCAGCATTTT.

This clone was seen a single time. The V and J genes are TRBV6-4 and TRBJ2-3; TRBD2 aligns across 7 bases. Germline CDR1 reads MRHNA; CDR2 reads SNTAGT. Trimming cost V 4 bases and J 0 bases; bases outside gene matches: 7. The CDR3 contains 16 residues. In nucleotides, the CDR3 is TGTGCCAGCAGTGCCGGGGCTAGCGGCAGCACAGATACGCAGTATTTT. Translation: CASSAGASGSTDTQYF.

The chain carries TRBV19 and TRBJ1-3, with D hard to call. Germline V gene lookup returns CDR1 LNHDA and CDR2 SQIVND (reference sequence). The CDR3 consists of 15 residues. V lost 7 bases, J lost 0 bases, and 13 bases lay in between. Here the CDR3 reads CASTVGWYSGNTIYF. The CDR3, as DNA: TGTGCCAGTACCGTCGGTTGGTACTCTGGAAACACCATATATTTT.

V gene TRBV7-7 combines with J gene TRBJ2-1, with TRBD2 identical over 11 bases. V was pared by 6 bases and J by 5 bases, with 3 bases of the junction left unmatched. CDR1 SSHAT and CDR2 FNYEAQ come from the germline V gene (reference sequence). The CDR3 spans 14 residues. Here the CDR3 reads CASSTSGGNNEQFF. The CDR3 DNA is TGTGCCAGCAGTACTAGCGGGGGAAACAATGAGCAGTTCTTC.

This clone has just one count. The CDR3 DNA sequence: TGTGCCAGCAGCTTAGCGGGGGGGCCGGATGAGCAGTTCTTC. The encoded protein is CASSLAGGPDEQFF. This sequence joins TRBV7-6 and TRBJ2-1; the D gene is possibly TRBD2 (7 bases). Per germline, CDR1 SGHVS and CDR2 FNYEAQ. The CDR3 extends over 14 amino acids. V dropped 0 bases and J dropped 8 bases, with 11 bases sitting between them.

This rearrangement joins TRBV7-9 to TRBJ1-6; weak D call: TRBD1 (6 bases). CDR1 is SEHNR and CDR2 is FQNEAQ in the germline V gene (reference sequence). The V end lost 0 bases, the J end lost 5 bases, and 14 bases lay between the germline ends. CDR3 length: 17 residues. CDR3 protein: CASSLALQGLDNSPLHF. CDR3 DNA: TGTGCCAGCAGCTTAGCCTTACAGGGATTGGATAATTCACCCCTCCACTTT.

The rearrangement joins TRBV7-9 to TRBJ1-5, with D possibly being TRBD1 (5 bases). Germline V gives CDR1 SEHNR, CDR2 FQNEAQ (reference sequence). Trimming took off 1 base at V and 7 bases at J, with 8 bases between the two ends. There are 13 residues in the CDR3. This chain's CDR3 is CASSLDRQQPQHF. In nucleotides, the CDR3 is TGTGCCAGCAGCTTAGACAGGCAACAGCCCCAGCATTTT.

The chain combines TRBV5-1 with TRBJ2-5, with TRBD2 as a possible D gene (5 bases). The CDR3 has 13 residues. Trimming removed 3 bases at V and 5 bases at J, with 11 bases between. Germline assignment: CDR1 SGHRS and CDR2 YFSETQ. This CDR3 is CASSSYRTETQYF. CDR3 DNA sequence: TGCGCCAGCAGCTCCTATCGGACTGAGACCCAGTACTTC.

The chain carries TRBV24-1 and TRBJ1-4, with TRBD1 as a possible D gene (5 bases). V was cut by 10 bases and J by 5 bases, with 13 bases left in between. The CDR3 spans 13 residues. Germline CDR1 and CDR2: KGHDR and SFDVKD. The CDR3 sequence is CATRSRENEKLFF. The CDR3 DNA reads TGTGCCACTAGATCCAGGGAAAATGAAAAACTGTTTTTT.

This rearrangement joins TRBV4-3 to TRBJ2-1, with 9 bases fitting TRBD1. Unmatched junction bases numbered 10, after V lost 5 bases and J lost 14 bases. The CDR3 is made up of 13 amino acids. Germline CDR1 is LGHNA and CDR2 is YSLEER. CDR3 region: CASSTPRGTGKFF. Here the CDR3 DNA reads TGCGCCAGCAGCACCCCCCGAGGGACAGGGAAGTTCTTC.

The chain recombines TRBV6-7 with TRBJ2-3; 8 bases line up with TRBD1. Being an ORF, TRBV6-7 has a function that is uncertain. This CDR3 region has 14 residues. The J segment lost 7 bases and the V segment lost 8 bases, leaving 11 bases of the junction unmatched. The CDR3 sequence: CASPSGTGRYTQYF. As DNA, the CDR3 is TGTGCCAGCCCCTCCGGGACAGGTCGATATACGCAGTATTTT.

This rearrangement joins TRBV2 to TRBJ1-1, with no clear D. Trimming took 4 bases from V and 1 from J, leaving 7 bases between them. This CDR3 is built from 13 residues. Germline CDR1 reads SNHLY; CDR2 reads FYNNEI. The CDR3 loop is CASSGRQNTEAFF. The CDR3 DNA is TGTGCCAGCAGTGGGCGGCAGAACACTGAAGCTTTCTTT.

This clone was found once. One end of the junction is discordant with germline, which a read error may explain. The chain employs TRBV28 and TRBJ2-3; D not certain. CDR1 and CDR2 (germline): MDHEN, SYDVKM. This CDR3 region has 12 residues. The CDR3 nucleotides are TGTGCCAGCAGTTTAGTGCACGATACGCAGTTTTTT. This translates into CASSLVHDTQFF.

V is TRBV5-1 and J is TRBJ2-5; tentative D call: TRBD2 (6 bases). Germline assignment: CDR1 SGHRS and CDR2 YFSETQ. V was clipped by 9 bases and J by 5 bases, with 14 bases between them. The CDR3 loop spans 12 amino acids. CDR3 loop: CATSLGGETQYF. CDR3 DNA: TGCGCCACCTCCCTTGGGGGGGAGACCCAGTACTTC. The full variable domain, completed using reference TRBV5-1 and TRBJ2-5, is KAGVTQTPRYLIKTRGQQVTLSCSPISGHRSVSWYQQTPGQGLQFLFEYFSETQRNKGNFPGRFSGRQFSNSRSEMNVSTLELGDSALYLCATSLGGETQYFGPGTRLLVL.

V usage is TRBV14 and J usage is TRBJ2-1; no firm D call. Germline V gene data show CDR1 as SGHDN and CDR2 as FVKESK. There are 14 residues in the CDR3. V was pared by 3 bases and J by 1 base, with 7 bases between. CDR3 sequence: CASSHPGSYNEQFF. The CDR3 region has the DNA TGTGCCAGCAGCCACCCCGGGTCCTACAATGAGCAGTTCTTC.